Ten or more counts support the clone carrying this T cell receptor (beta chain). The antigen is not known. The source of the sample is a study of HIV-infected patients and healthy controls. Study-level results: Eight alpha and eight beta V genes differed significantly in mean usage between HIV-infected patients and controls. Study cohorts differed slightly in age and sex, but this did not explain diversity differences.

Whole blood was used without fractionation, so all unsorted peripheral T cells were included. About 500 ng RNA was reverse transcribed with alpha and beta constant-region primers. Each of the alpha and beta chains got its own library through chain-specific third strand synthesis with indices. A 5' RACE adapter with a random hexamer and the SP2 primer site was joined to cDNA. TCRdb ran MiXCR on the 5' RACE reads and lists one entry per CDR3 protein. The sample carries approximately 12,000 distinct CDR3 sequences, 9.3% recorded once. Germline CDR1 and CDR2: DFQATT and SNEGSKA (reference sequence). The CDR3 contains 15 residues. The V gene end was trimmed by 1 base and the J gene end by 6 bases; junction bases not matched to a gene: 4.

This rearrangement joins TRBV20-1 to TRBJ2-1, with 12 bases aligning to TRBD2. The sample here was blood, taken before antiretroviral therapy. This TCR was sampled from an adult with HIV infection. The donor label of this sample is uncertain. DNA of the CDR3: TGCAGTGCTAGAGCGCTAGCGGGGGGGCCCAATGAGCAGTTCTTC. Protein sequence: CSARALAGGPNEQFF.